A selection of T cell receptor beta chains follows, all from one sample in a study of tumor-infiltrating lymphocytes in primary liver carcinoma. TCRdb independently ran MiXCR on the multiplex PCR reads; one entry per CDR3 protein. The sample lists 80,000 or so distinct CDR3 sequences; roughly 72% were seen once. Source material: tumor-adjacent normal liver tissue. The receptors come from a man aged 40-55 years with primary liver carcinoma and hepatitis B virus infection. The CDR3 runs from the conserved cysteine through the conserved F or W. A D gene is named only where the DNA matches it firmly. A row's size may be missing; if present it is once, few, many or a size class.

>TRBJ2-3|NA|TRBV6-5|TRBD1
CTSKRTGGTDTQYF
TGTACCAGCAAAAGGACAGGGGGCACAGATACGCAATATTTT
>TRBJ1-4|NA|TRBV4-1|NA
CASSLWGATSEKLFF
TGCGCAAGCAGTCTCTGGGGGGCGACTAGTGAAAAACTGTTTTTT
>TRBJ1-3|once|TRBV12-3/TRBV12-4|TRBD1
CASSLEGAYGNTVYF
TGTGCCAGCAGCTTAGAGGGGGCGTATGGAAACACCGTATATTTT
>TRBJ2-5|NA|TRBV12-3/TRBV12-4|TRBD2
CASSRLAGEIQYF
TGTGCTAGCAGCCGACTAGCGGGAGAGATCCAGTACTTC
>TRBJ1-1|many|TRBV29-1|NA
CSVESNGNTEAFF
TGCAGCGTTGAATCCAACGGGAACACTGAAGCTTTCTTT
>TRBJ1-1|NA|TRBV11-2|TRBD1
CASRRGQSTDAFF
TGTGCCAGCAGGAGGGGACAGAGCACTGATGCTTTCTTT
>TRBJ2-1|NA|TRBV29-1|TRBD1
CSVVGTGAYNEQFF
TGCAGCGTTGTGGGGACAGGGGCATACAATGAGCAGTTCTTC
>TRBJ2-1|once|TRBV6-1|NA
CASTIHGGNVQFF
TGTGCCAGCACGATACACGGAGGCAATGTGCAGTTCTTC
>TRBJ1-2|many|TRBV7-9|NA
CASSLSQGPSGYTF
TGTGCCAGCAGCTTAAGTCAGGGGCCTTCTGGCTACACCTTC
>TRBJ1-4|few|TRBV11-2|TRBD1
CASSASTGFGNEKLFF
TGTGCCAGCAGCGCCTCGACAGGGTTTGGTAATGAAAAACTGTTTTTT
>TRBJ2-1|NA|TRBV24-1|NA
CATSPHDNEQFF
TGTGCCACCAGTCCCCACGACAATGAGCAGTTCTTC
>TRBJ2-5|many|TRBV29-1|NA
CSPPKRPTGETQYF
TGCAGCCCACCGAAACGACCGACTGGAGAGACCCAGTACTTC
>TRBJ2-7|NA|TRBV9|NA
CASSEGGRDEQYF
TGTGCCAGCAGCGAGGGGGGAAGGGATGAGCAGTACTTC
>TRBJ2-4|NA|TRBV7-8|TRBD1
CASSPETGQGAKSILYF
TGTGCCAGCAGTCCTGAAACGGGACAGGGGGCCAAAAGCATTCTGTACTTC
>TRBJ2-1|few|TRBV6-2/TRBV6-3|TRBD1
CTSSYGTGTGYYNEQFF
TGTACCAGCAGTTACGGGACCGGGACAGGTTACTATAATGAGCAGTTCTTC
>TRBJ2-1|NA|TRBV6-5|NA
CASSYKRSSYNEQSF
TGTGCCAGTAGTTACAAGCGCTCCTCCTACAATGAGCAGTCCTTC
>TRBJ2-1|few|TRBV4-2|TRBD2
CASSQESSGGIPDYDEQFF
TGTGCCAGCAGCCAAGAGTCATCGGGGGGAATTCCGGACTACGATGAGCAGTTCTTC
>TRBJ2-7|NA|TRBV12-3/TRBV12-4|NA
CASSFSRVRWERLSYEHYF
TGTGCCAGCAGTTTCTCAAGGGTGAGGTGGGAGCGTTTATCCTACGAGCACTACTTC
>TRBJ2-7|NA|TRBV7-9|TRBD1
CVSSLYGRRDRETYKQYF
TGTGTCAGCAGTTTATATGGCCGACGGGACAGGGAAACCTACAAGCAGTACTTC
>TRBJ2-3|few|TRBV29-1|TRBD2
CSAPTAGSQGLSATRYF
TGCAGCGCCCCGACAGCGGGGTCCCAAGGGTTGTCGGCTACGCGGTATTTT
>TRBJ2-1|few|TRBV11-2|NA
CANSIYRLVSEQFF
TGTGCGAACAGCATATACCGGCTAGTTAGTGAGCAGTTCTTC
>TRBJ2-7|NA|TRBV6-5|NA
CASSYSQSSGSYVQYF
TGTGCCAGCAGTTACTCCCAATCGTCAGGATCCTACGTGCAGTACTTC
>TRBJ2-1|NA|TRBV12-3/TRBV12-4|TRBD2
CANSLLGSGRGNEQFF
TGTGCCAACAGCCTTCTAGGGAGCGGGAGGGGAAATGAGCAGTTCTTC
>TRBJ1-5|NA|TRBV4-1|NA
CASSQFTVNQPQHF
TGCGCCAGCAGCCAATTTACGGTCAATCAGCCCCAGCATTTT
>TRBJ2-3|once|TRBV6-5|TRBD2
CANNPSGSGTDTQYF
TGTGCAAACAACCCTAGCGGGTCTGGTACAGATACGCAGTATTTT
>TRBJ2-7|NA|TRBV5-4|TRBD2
CASNRPGLAPLEQHF
TGTGCCAGCAACCGTCCGGGACTAGCTCCGTTGGAGCAGCACTTC
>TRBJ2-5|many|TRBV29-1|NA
CSVEPPGPQETQYF
TGCAGCGTTGAACCGCCAGGACCGCAAGAGACCCAGTACTTC
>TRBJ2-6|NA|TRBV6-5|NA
CASSAKAVTLSGANVLTF
TGTGCCAGCAGTGCGAAGGCCGTGACACTGTCTGGGGCCAACGTCCTGACTTTC
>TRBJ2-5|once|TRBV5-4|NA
CASIEGSAETQNF
TGTGCCAGCATCGAGGGGTCAGCGGAGACCCAGAACTTC
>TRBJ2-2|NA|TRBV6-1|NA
CASSGQGRTGELFF
TGTGCCAGCAGTGGTCAGGGGCGGACCGGGGAGCTGTTTTTT
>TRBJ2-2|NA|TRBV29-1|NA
CSIGPAVNTGELFF
TGCAGCATTGGACCAGCGGTAAACACAGGGGAGCTGTTTTTT
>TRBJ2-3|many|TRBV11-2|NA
CASSLNRQGDTQYF
TGTGCCAGCAGCTTAAACCGACAAGGGGATACGCAGTATTTT
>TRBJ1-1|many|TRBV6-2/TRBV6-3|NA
CASTHTTGTEAFF
TGTGCCAGCACCCACACGACGGGTACTGAAGCTTTCTTT
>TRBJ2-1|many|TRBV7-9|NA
CATIPGSSYNEQFF
TGTGCCACTATCCCCGGGAGCTCCTACAATGAGCAGTTCTTC
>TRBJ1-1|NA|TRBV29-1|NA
CSIEEGGRTKAFF
TGCAGCATTGAGGAGGGGGGGCGGACTAAAGCTTTCTTT
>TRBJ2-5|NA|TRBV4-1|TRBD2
CAGSRGRGGFWETQYF
TGCGCCGGCAGCCGAGGACGGGGGGGTTTTTGGGAGACCCAGTACTTC
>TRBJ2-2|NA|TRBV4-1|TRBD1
CINNDLDRGLTGELFF
TGCATCAACAACGATCTGGACAGGGGGTTAACCGGGGAGCTGTTTTTT